This TCR beta chain is from a study of blood T cell repertoires in COVID-19. Study information: The United States, Italy and Spain provided the acute and convalescent COVID-19 samples.

Germline V gene lookup returns CDR1 MDHEN and CDR2 SYDVKM. This CDR3 is 15 amino acids long. The germline V and J ends were trimmed by 3 bases and 4 bases, with 14 bases remaining between them. Original methodology: Quantification of nucleated cells was approximated via reference gene primer amplification. TCRdb's table, derived via immunoSEQ multiplex PCR, lists solely in-frame clones and lacks some. V and J calls and clone size come straight from that table; D and trimming were deduced from the DNA. In the table there are over 120,000 clones, roughly 89% of which are singletons. The V and J genes are TRBV28 and TRBJ2-3, with D possibly being TRBD2 (6 bases). The TCR was taken from a man between 60 and 75 years old with active or convalescent COVID-19. Input material: peripheral blood. CDR3 loop: CASSFTGEVSDTQYF. The CDR3 DNA reads TGTGCCAGCAGTTTCACGGGAGAGGTTTCAGATACGCAGTATTTT.